A single sample gave rise to the 14 T cell receptor beta chains below, sequenced in a study of cytomegalovirus exposure and HLA in healthy donors (dated by TCRdb to about 2017). The library came from the immunoSEQ multiplex PCR assay. The multiplex PCR relied on a mix of 60 forward primers for TCR Vbeta segments and 13 reverse primers for TCR Jbeta segments. The source is immuneACCESS, and TCRdb retained only in-frame sequences with V and J called. Part of the clones is not carried over; for the studies checked, unresolved V genes explain less than half of this, and the remainder is unexplained. A total of more than 95,000 clones appear in this sample, 65% to 75% of them only once. The ten largest clones add up to 3% to 5% of the sample. Material: PBMCs. These receptors were collected from a man in his forties in good health and CMV-seropositive.

The rearrangement joins TRBV6-5 to TRBJ2-7; TRBD2 matches at 12 bases. The germline gives CDR1 MNHEY, CDR2 SVGAGI. Trimming at V came to 6 bases and at J to 4 bases, leaving 4 bases not matched to a gene. There are 14 residues in the CDR3. DNA for the CDR3: TGTGCCAGCAGCCTCACTAGCGGGAGGTACGAGCAGTACTTC. Translation: CASSLTSGRYEQYF.

This chain joins TRBV6-5 and TRBJ1-1; 7 bases map to TRBD1. The CDR3 extends over 11 amino acids. The V gene end was trimmed by 6 bases and the J gene end by 9 bases; junction bases not matched to a gene: 4. CDR1 MNHEY and CDR2 SVGAGI come from the germline V gene. CDR3 protein: CASSRDSKAFF. As DNA, the CDR3 is TGTGCCAGCAGCAGGGACAGCAAAGCTTTCTTT.

The genes are TRBV6-5 and TRBJ1-3; tentatively, D is TRBD1 (5 bases). The CDR3 has 15 residues. CDR1 MNHEY and CDR2 SVGAGI come from the germline V gene. V was clipped by 6 bases and J by 0 bases, with 12 bases between them. The CDR3 region is CASRATASSGNTIYF. CDR3 sequence (DNA): TGTGCCAGCAGGGCGACAGCGAGCTCTGGAAACACCATATATTTT.

V usage is TRBV29-1 and J usage is TRBJ2-5, with 11 bases lining up with TRBD2. Looked up from germline, CDR1 is SQVTM and CDR2 is ANQGSEA. The length of the CDR3 is 12 residues. V lost 6 bases to trimming and J lost 9 bases; unmatched junction nucleotides: 6. The CDR3 DNA is TGCAGCGTGATAGGACTAGCGGGTTCCCAGTACTTC. This codes for CSVIGLAGSQYF.

The chain uses TRBV6-1 and TRBJ2-1; maybe TRBD1 (5 bases). Trimming shortened V by 8 bases and J by 4 bases, and 15 bases separated the two germline ends. Germline CDR1 reads MNHNS; CDR2 reads SASEGT. The CDR3 totals 14 residues. The CDR3 bases are TGTGCCAGCCTAGGGGCGAGTGCTTACAATGAGCAGTTCTTC. Translation: CASLGASAYNEQFF.

The chain is built from TRBV6-4 and TRBJ2-1; 8 bases fit TRBD2. V gave up 8 bases and J gave up 7 bases; unmatched junction bases: 13. Germline-derived CDR1 and CDR2 are MRHNA and SNTAGT. CDR3 length: 15 amino acids. CDR3 protein: CASGSAGGGMNEQFF. The CDR3 DNA reads as TGTGCCAGCGGGAGTGCGGGGGGCGGTATGAATGAGCAGTTCTTC.

The V gene is TRBV28, the J gene TRBJ1-2, with a weak D call TRBD1 (6 bases). Trimming shortened V by 6 bases and J by 2 bases, and 16 bases separated the two germline ends. The CDR3 length is 15 residues. CDR1 and CDR2 from the germline V gene are MDHEN and SYDVKM. Written as DNA, the CDR3 is TGTGCCAGCAGGGGGAGGGGGGAAGGAAACTATGGCTACACCTTC. Protein: CASRGRGEGNYGYTF.

The CDR3 here is CASSSSGIYEQYF. The CDR3 nucleotides read TGTGCCAGCAGCTCCTCGGGGATTTACGAGCAGTACTTC. The rearrangement joins TRBV11-2 to TRBJ2-7; maybe TRBD2 (5 bases). V was cut by 4 bases and J by 4 bases, with 11 bases left in between. In germline, CDR1 is SGHAT, CDR2 FQNNGV. There are 13 residues in the CDR3.

The chain is built from TRBV11-2 and TRBJ2-7, with D possibly matching TRBD2 (6 bases). V dropped 7 bases and J dropped 0 bases, with 16 bases sitting between them. The germline CDR1 and CDR2 sequences are SGHAT and FQNNGV. The CDR3 runs 15 residues. The CDR3 DNA is TGTGCCAGCAACCCCCAGGGACTTCTCTCCTACGAGCAGTACTTC. Amino acids: CASNPQGLLSYEQYF.

The chain recombines TRBV6-4 with TRBJ2-2; a possible D gene is TRBD1 (5 bases). Germline CDR1 is MRHNA and CDR2 is SNTAGT. CDR3 length: 14 amino acids. Deletions cut 8 bases from V and 4 bases from J, with 14 bases between. CDR3 nucleotide sequence: TGTGCCAGCGGCGCCAGGGAAGGCACCGGGGAGCTGTTTTTT. This sequence encodes CASGAREGTGELFF.

This sequence joins TRBV9 and TRBJ2-6, with D possibly TRBD2 on 5 matching bases. Germline assignment: CDR1 SGDLS and CDR2 YYNGEE. Trimming cost V 3 bases and J 4 bases, with 17 bases left between them. This CDR3 spans 17 amino acids. CDR3 coding DNA: TGTGCCAGCAGCGGCCTTGGTAGCGCGAGGGGGGCCAACGTCCTGACTTTC. Its protein is CASSGLGSARGANVLTF. The whole variable domain, filled in from reference TRBV9 and TRBJ2-6, reads DSGVTQTPKHLITATGQRVTLRCSPRSGDLSVYWYQQSLDQGLQFLIQYYNGEERAKGNILERFSAQQFPDLHSELNLSSLELGDSALYFCASSGLGSARGANVLTFGAGSRLTVL.

This clone was observed a few times. V is TRBV7-9 and J is TRBJ2-2, with 7 positions matching TRBD1. Germline V gene lookup returns CDR1 SEHNR and CDR2 FQNEAQ (reference sequence). Losses at the gene ends were 4 bases for V and 5 bases for J; bases not matched to a gene: 7. The CDR3 loop spans 15 amino acids. The CDR3 nucleotides read TGTGCCAGCAGCTCCCCGACAGGGAGTACCGGGGAGCTGTTTTTT. Residues: CASSSPTGSTGELFF.

Regarding this clone: The CDR3 ends on some other residue instead of the conserved phenylalanine or tryptophan, so this is likely a read error. The chain joins TRBV2 to TRBJ1-2; a weak D match, TRBD1 (5 bases). Trimming cost V 9 bases and J 8 bases, with 22 bases left between them. The CDR3 totals 14 residues. Germline CDR1 and CDR2: SNHLY and FYNNEI. CDR3 residues: CARSLAGSGGGYTL. The CDR3 region has the DNA TGTGCCAGATCCCTCGCTGGGTCCGGGGGGGGCTACACCCTC.

In its sample, this clone was seen a few times. V and J are TRBV5-4 and TRBJ1-2; a possible D gene is TRBD1 (5 bases). V lost 5 bases to trimming and J lost 8 bases, with 16 bases between them. Germline assignment: CDR1 SGHNT and CDR2 YYREEE (reference sequence). CDR3 length equals 13 residues. The CDR3 loop is CASRSDSPQGYTF. The CDR3 coding sequence is TGTGCCAGCAGATCTGACAGCCCTCAAGGCTACACCTTC.